This T cell receptor (beta chain) was sequenced in a study of cytomegalovirus exposure and HLA in healthy donors. Overall study: Findings of an earlier analysis included 90 million to 120 million unique TCR beta sequences from 200 million or so T cells. Around four fifths of approximately 400 genotyped donors fell in the Caucasian-associated ancestry cluster. General study results and limits: A later examination showed that TCR association rates differed by HLA locus, with DRB1 most and HLA-C fewest. Later on, analysis showed that most CMV-associated TCR beta chains appeared to be HLA-restricted.

This clone was detected only a few times. As yet, its antigen is unknown. The PCR had 60 Vbeta and 13 Jbeta primers. Repertoires were generated with immunoSEQ multiplex PCR, while TCRdb's copy carries only in-frame clones and drops some. The table records around 130,000 clones, 6.5% to 9.5% of them present only once. The CDR3 spans 17 residues. Trimming pared 1 base from V and 0 bases from J, leaving 13 bases between. CDR1 is SEHNR and CDR2 is FQNEAQ in the germline V gene (reference sequence). The receptor was isolated from a man in his forties in good health and CMV-seronegative. This rearrangement joins TRBV7-9 to TRBJ1-3; no reliable D call. Sequencing used PBMCs. In nucleotides, the CDR3 is TGTGCCAGCAGCTTAGGTCAGGCCTCTCACTCTGGAAACACCATATATTTT. Translation: CASSLGQASHSGNTIYF.